Listed below are T cell receptor beta chains from one sample, sequenced in a study of type 1 regulatory T cells. TCRdb analysed the reads with MiXCR anew, one entry per CDR3 protein. Here the sample spans around 88,000 distinct CDR3 sequences, less than 40% being singletons. Sequencing used CD4+ T cells, either the whole sample or a sorted fraction (not recorded which). The receptors were sampled from a human donor in good health. CDR3s include the opening cysteine and the closing phenylalanine or tryptophan. A D gene is named only where the DNA matches it firmly. Clone size, where shown, is once, few, many, or a class for clones that have expanded.

v_gene	d_gene	j_gene	abundance	CDR3nt	CDR3aa
TRBV27	-	TRBJ2-5	few	TGTGCCAGCAGTTTCTCTAGTTTGGGGGGAGGCCAAGAGACCCAGTACTTC	CASSFSSLGGGQETQYF
TRBV19	TRBD1	TRBJ1-2	-	TGTGCCAGTACCCCGGCGCAGGGGGCCAACGGTCATGGCTACACCTTC	CASTPAQGANGHGYTF
TRBV20-1	-	TRBJ1-2	-	TGCAGTGCTTCGACCCCGGATTATAGCTACACCTTC	CSASTPDYSYTF
TRBV12-3/TRBV12-4	TRBD1	TRBJ2-1	few	TGTGCCAGCAGGTCGGACAGGGGAGTGCAGTTCTTC	CASRSDRGVQFF
TRBV5-1	-	TRBJ2-5	once	TGCGCCAGCAGCCCAGGAGGCAGGGGGGGACAAGAGACCCAGTACTTC	CASSPGGRGGQETQYF
TRBV6-1	-	TRBJ1-4	-	TGTGCCAGCAGTGAAGCAGGGGCGAGAGAAAAACTGTTTTTT	CASSEAGAREKLFF
TRBV12-3/TRBV12-4	TRBD2	TRBJ2-1	-	TGTGCCAGCAGCCTCCTAGCGGGGAGCTCCTACAATGAGCAGTTCTTC	CASSLLAGSSYNEQFF
TRBV20-1	-	TRBJ1-1	-	TGCAGTGCCTACGATCCGGGAGACACTGAAGCTTTCTTT	CSAYDPGDTEAFF
TRBV7-6	-	TRBJ2-3	-	TGTGCCAGCAGCGTGGACCCGAACACAGATACGCAGTATTTT	CASSVDPNTDTQYF
TRBV7-9	TRBD1	TRBJ2-7	-	TGTGCCAGCAGCCCGGGGGGGGACAGGGGCGACGAGCAGTACTTC	CASSPGGDRGDEQYF
TRBV2	TRBD1	TRBJ2-4	-	TGTGCCAGCGGCCAGGGGGATAACATTCAGTACTTC	CASGQGDNIQYF
TRBV24-1	TRBD1	TRBJ2-1	few	TGTGCCACCAACGGGGCAGGGGGTGAGCAGTTCTTC	CATNGAGGEQFF
TRBV14	-	TRBJ2-1	-	TGTGCCAGCAGTCTGGACGTTTCAAGCCAGCAGTTCTTC	CASSLDVSSQQFF
TRBV7-9	TRBD2	TRBJ2-1	few	TGTGCCAGCAGCTTAGAACTAGCGGGAGTTGGTGGCTACAATGAGCAGTTCTTC	CASSLELAGVGGYNEQFF
TRBV5-4	TRBD1	TRBJ2-2	-	TGTGCCAGCAGCGATGGACAGGGGCCAGGGGAGCTGTTTTTT	CASSDGQGPGELFF
TRBV10-3	TRBD1	TRBJ2-5	few	TGTGCCATCACCCCGGACAGGGGCGGAGAGACCCAGTATTTC	CAITPDRGGETQYF
TRBV20-1	TRBD2	TRBJ2-5	-	TGCAGTGCCGGTCAGCGGGGGAAGACCCAGTACTTC	CSAGQRGKTQYF
TRBV18	-	TRBJ2-2	-	TGTGCCAGCTCACCAGCGGGAAACACCGGGGAGCTGTTTTTT	CASSPAGNTGELFF
TRBV5-6	-	TRBJ2-7	-	TGTGCCAGCAGCTATAGCGGAGCCTACGAGCAGTACTTC	CASSYSGAYEQYF
TRBV7-3	TRBD2	TRBJ2-1	-	TGTGCCAGCAGCTCAGTAGCGGGAAATGAGCAGTTCTTC	CASSSVAGNEQFF
TRBV7-2	TRBD1	TRBJ2-7	-	TGTGCCAGCAGCTTAGTACAGGGGGCCTCATACGAGCAGTACTTC	CASSLVQGASYEQYF
TRBV7-8	TRBD1	TRBJ1-2	few	TGTGCCAGCAGCTTAGTAGGACAGGGGAAGAATAACGGCTACACCTTC	CASSLVGQGKNNGYTF
TRBV27	-	TRBJ2-2	few	TGTGCCAGTTCTAGCGACGGCGGGGAGCTGTTTTTT	CASSSDGGELFF
TRBV6-1	-	TRBJ2-1	-	TGTGCCAGCAGTGAAAAATACAGGGCTAGTGAGCAGTTCTTC	CASSEKYRASEQFF
TRBV2	-	TRBJ2-3	-	TGTGCCAGCAAAAACGGGGCTAGCACAGATACGCAGTATTTT	CASKNGASTDTQYF